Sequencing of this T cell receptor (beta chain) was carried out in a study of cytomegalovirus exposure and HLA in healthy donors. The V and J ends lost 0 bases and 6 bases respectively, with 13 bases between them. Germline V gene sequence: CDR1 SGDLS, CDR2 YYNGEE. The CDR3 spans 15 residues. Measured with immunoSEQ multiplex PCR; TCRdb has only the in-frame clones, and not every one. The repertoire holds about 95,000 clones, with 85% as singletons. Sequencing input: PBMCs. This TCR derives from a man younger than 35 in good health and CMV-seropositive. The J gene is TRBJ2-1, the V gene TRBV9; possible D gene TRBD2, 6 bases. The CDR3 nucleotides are TGTGCCAGCAGCGTAGTTGGGGGAGGATTCAATGAGCAGTTCTTC. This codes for CASSVVGGGFNEQFF.